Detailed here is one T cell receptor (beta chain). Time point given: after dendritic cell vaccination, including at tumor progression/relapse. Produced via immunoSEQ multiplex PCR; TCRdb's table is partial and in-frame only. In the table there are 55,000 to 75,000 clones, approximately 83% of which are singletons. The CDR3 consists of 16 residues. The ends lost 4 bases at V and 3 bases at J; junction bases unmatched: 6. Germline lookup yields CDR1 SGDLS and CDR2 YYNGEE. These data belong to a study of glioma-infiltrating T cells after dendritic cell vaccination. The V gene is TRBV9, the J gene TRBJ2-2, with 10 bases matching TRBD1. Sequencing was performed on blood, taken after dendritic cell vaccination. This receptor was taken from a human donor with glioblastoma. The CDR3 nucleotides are TGTGCCAGCAGCCCCCGACAGGGGGCTGACACCGGGGAGCTGTTTTTT. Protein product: CASSPRQGADTGELFF.